Described below is a single TCR beta chain sequence and its context. What it recognizes is unknown. This sample is part of a study of T cell clones after liver transplantation. Turning to the study itself: Samples came from ITN030ST, which attempted immunosuppression withdrawal within 2 years of liver transplantation. A pre-transplant mixed lymphocyte reaction with TCRbeta sequencing defined graft-donor-reactive clones followed in post-transplant blood. Draws occurred before transplant, before withdrawal, and after complete or failed withdrawal. Whole-study results and caveats: Donor-reactive sequences fell more than third party-reactive ones, suggesting partial deletion.

The assay was immunoSEQ multiplex PCR, and TCRdb's table has in-frame clones only and misses some. Among about 58,000 clones listed, about 73% were seen once. The clonotype comes from a human patient who received a liver transplant. Some T cells could come from the graft donor. The sequencing here drew on CD4+ T cells from blood, taken at the approximately 16-month timepoint.

CDR3 in amino acids: CASTTGTGDEKLFF. CDR3 DNA sequence: TGTGCCAGTACAACCGGGACAGGGGATGAAAAACTGTTTTTT. The chain recombines TRBV19 with TRBJ1-4; TRBD1 matches at 10 bases. CDR3 size: 14 residues. Trimming cost V 7 bases and J 6 bases; bases outside gene matches: 5. Germline values: CDR1 LNHDA, CDR2 SQIVND (reference sequence).